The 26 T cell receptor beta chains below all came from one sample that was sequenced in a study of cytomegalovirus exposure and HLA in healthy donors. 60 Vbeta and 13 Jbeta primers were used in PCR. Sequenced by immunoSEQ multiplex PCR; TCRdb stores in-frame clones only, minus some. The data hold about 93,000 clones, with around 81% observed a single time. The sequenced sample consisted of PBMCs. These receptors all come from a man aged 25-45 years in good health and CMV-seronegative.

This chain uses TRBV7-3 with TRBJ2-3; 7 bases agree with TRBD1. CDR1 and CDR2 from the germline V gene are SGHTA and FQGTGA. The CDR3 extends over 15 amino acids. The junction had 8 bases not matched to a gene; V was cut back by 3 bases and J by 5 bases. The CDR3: CASSFFRGSEDTQYF. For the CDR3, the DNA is TGTGCCAGCAGCTTTTTCAGGGGGTCTGAAGATACGCAGTATTTT.

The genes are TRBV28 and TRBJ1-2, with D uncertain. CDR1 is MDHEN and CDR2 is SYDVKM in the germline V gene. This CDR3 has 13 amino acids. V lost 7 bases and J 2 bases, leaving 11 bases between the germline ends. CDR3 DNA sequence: TGTGCCAGCAAGACTGCCATAAACTATGGCTACACCTTC. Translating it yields CASKTAINYGYTF.

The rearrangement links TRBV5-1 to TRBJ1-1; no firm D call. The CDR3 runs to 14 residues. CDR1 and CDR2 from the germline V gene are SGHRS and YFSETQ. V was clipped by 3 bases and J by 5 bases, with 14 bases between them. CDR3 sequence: CASSSERLYTEAFF. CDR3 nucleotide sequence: TGCGCCAGCAGCTCTGAACGGTTATATACTGAAGCTTTCTTT.

CDR3 amino acids: CASSQATSGASTDTQYF. The DNA for the CDR3 is TGCGCCAGCAGCCAGGCGACTAGCGGGGCTAGCACAGATACGCAGTATTTT. This sequence joins TRBV4-3 and TRBJ2-3; 11 bases agree with TRBD2. After removal of 3 bases from V and 0 bases from J, the junction contained 5 bases not matched to a gene. The germline V gene has CDR1 LGHNA and CDR2 YSLEER. This CDR3 is built from 17 residues.

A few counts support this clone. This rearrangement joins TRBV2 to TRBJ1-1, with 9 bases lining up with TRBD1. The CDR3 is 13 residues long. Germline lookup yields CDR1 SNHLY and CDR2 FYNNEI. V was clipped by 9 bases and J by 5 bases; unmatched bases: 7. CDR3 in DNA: TGTGCCAGGAAAAGACAGGGGGAAACTGAAGCTTTCTTT. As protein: CARKRQGETEAFF.

CDR3: CASSQNYGGTEAFF. CDR3 in DNA: TGTGCCAGCAGCCAAAACTACGGGGGGACTGAAGCTTTCTTT. This chain connects TRBV14 to TRBJ1-1; D perhaps matches TRBD1 (5 bases). Trimming stripped 2 bases from V and 5 bases from J, with 12 bases between. The CDR3 runs to 14 residues. The germline V gene has CDR1 SGHDN and CDR2 FVKESK.

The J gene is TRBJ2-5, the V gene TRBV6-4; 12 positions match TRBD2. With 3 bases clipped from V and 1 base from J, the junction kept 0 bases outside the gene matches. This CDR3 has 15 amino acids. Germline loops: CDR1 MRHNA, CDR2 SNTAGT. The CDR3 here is CASSELAGGQETQYF. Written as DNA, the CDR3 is TGTGCCAGCAGTGAACTAGCGGGGGGCCAAGAGACCCAGTACTTC.

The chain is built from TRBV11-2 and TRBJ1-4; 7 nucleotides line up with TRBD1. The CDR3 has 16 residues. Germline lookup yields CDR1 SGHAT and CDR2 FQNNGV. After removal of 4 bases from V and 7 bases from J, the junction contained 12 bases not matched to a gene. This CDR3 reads CASSSQRQGRGEKLFF. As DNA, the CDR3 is TGTGCCAGCAGCTCCCAACGACAGGGCCGAGGTGAAAAACTGTTTTTT.

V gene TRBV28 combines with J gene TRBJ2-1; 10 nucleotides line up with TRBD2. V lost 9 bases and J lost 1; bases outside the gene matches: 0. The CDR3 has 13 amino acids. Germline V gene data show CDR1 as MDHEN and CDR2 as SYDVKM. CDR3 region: CASSGRSYNEQFF. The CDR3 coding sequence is TGTGCCAGTAGCGGGAGGTCCTACAATGAGCAGTTCTTC.

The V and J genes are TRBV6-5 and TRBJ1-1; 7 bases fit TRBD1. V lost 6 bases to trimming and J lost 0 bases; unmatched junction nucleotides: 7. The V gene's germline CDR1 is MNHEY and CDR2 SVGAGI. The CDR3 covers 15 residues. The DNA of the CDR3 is TGTGCCAGCAGAGGGGGACAGACCATGAACACTGAAGCTTTCTTT. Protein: CASRGGQTMNTEAFF.

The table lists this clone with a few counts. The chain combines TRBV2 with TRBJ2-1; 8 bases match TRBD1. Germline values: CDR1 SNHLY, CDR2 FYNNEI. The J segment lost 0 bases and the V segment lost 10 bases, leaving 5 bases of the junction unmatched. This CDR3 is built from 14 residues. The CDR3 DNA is TGTGCCACCACAGGGGGTAGCTCCTACAATGAGCAGTTCTTC. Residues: CATTGGSSYNEQFF. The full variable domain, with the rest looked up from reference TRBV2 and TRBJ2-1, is EPEVTQTPSHQVTQMGQEVILRCVPISNHLYFYWYRQILGQKVEFLVSFYNNEISEKSEIFDDQFSVERPDGSNFTLKIRSTKLEDSAMYFCATTGGSSYNEQFFGPGTRLTVL.

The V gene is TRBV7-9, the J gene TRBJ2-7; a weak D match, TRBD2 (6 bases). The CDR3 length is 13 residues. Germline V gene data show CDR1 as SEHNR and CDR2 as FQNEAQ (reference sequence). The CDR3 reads CSSSPAGPYEQYV. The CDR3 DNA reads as TGTTCCAGCAGCCCCGCGGGGCCCTACGAGCAGTACGTC.

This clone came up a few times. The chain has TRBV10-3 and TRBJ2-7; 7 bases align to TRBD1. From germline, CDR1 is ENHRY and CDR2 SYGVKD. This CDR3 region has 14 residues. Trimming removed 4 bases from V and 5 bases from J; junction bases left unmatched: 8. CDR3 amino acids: CAISADRVVHEQYF. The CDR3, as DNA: TGTGCCATCAGTGCCGACAGGGTAGTCCACGAGCAGTACTTC.

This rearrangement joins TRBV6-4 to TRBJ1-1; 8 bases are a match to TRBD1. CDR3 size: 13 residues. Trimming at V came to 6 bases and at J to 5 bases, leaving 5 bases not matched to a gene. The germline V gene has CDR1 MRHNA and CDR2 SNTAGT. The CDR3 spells CASSVDRGTEAFF. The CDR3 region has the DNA TGTGCCAGCAGCGTAGACAGGGGAACTGAAGCTTTCTTT.

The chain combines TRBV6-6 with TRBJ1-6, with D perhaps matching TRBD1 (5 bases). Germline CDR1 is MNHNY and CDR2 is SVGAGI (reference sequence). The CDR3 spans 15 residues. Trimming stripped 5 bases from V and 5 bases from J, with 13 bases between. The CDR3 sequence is CASSPQTVDNSPLHF. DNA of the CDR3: TGTGCCAGCAGTCCCCAGACAGTTGATAATTCACCCCTCCACTTT.

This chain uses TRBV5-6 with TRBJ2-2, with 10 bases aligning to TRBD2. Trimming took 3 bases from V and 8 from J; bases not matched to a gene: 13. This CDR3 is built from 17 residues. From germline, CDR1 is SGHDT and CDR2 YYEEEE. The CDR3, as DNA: TGTGCCAGCAGCTACCTAACTAGCGGGACTTCAGTAGGGGAGCTGTTTTTT. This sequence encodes CASSYLTSGTSVGELFF. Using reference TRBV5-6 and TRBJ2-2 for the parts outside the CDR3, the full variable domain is DAGVTQSPTHLIKTRGQQVTLRCSPKSGHDTVSWYQQALGQGPQFIFQYYEEEERQRGNFPDRFSGHQFPNYSSELNVNALLLGDSALYLCASSYLTSGTSVGELFFGEGSRLTVL.

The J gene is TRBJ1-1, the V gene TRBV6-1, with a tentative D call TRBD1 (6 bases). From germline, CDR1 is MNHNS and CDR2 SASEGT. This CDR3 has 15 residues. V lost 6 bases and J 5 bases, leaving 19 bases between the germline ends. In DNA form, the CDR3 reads TGTGCCAGCAGGCTTACAGGGTTGGGCGGGACTGAAGCTTTCTTT. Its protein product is CASRLTGLGGTEAFF.

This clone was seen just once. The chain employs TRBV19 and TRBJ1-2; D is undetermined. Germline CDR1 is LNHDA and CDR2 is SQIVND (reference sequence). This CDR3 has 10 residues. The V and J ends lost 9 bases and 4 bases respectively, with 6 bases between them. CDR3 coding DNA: TGTGCCAGCCGAGGCTATGGCTACACCTTC. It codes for CASRGYGYTF.

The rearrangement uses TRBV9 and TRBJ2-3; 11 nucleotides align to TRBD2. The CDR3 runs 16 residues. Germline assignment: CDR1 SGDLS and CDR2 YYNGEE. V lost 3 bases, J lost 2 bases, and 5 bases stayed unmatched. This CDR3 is CASSDLLAGATDTQYF. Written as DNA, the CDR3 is TGTGCCAGCAGCGACCTACTAGCGGGGGCCACAGATACGCAGTATTTT.

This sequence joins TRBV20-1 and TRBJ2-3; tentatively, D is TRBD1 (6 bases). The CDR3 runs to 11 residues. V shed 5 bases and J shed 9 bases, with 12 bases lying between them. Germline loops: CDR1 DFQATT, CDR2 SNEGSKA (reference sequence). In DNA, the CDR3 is TGCAGTGCTGATGAAGGGGGAACGCAGTATTTT. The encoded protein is CSADEGGTQYF.

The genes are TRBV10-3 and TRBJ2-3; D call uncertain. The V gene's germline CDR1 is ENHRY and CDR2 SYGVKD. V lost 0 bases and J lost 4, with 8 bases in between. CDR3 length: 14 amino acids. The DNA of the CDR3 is TGTGCCATCAGTGAGTCTATGGGCCCAGATACGCAGTATTTT. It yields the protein CAISESMGPDTQYF.

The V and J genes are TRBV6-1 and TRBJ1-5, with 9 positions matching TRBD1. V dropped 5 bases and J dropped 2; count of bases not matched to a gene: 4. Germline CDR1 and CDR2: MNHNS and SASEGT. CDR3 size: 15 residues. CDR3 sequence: CASSLRDRGNQPQHF. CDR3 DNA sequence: TGTGCCAGCAGTCTCCGGGACAGGGGCAATCAGCCCCAGCATTTT.

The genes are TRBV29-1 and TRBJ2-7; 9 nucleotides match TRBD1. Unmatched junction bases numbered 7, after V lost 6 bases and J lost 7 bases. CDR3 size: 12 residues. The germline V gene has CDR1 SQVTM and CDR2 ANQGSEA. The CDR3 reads CSVSQGAGEQYV. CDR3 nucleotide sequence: TGCAGCGTCTCACAGGGGGCGGGTGAGCAGTACGTC.

The chain's CDR3 is CASSSLGTNTGELFF. The CDR3 bases are TGTGCCAGCAGCTCCTTAGGGACTAACACCGGGGAGCTGTTTTTT. The chain combines TRBV11-3 with TRBJ2-2, with D possibly matching TRBD2 (6 bases). Germline lookup yields CDR1 SGHNT and CDR2 YENEEA. CDR3 size: 15 residues. The ends were cut back, 4 bases at V and 2 bases at J, with 11 bases in the middle.

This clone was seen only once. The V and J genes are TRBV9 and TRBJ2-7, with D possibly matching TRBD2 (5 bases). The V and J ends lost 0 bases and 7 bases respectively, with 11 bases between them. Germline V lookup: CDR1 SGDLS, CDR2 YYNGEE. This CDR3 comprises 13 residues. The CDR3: CASSVESRGEQYF. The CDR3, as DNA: TGTGCCAGCAGCGTAGAGTCACGGGGTGAGCAGTACTTC.

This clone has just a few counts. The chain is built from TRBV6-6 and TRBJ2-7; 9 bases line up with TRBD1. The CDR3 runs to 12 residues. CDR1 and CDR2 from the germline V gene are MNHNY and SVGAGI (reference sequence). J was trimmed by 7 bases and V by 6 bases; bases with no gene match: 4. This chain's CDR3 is CASSRGQGEQYV. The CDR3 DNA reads TGTGCCAGCAGCCGGGGACAGGGTGAGCAGTACGTC.